A selection of T cell receptor beta chains follows, all from one sample in a study of PD-1 blockade in mismatch repair-deficient tumors. The data were produced by immunoSEQ multiplex PCR, yet TCRdb's version contains in-frame clones alone and is incomplete. The table lists tens of thousands of clones, 81% of them singletons, with under 3% in the top ten. Source: peripheral blood, taken 12 weeks after starting pembrolizumab. The source of these receptors is an adult with mismatch repair-deficient cancer. The CDR3 runs from the conserved cysteine through the conserved F or W. The D gene is left open where the match is weak. Only part of the rows carry a size: once, few, many, or a class if the clone is expanded.

NA TRBJ1-2 TRBV5-8 NA TGTGCCAGCAGCTTGGATCCCCAGGGATACTATGGCTACACCTTC CASSLDPQGYYGYTF
NA TRBJ1-5 TRBV27 NA TGTGCCAGCAGGATACAGGGAAGCAATCAGCCCCAGCATTTT CASRIQGSNQPQHF
NA TRBJ2-7 TRBV7-8 NA TGTGCCAGCAGCGGAACGACAAGCGGAACCACCTACGAGCAGTACTTC CASSGTTSGTTYEQYF
NA TRBJ2-1 TRBV7-2 few TGTGCCAGCAGCGATAACCCCGGAAGGCCCTGGGGGGATGAGCAGTTCTTC CASSDNPGRPWGDEQFF
NA TRBJ1-1 TRBV10-3 NA TGTGCCATCAGTGAGGGCCGGGGGGCGAACACTGAAGCTTTCTTT CAISEGRGANTEAFF
NA TRBJ2-1 TRBV18 few TGTGCCAGCTCACCAGCTACGCCCGACAATGAGCAGTTCTTC CASSPATPDNEQFF
NA TRBJ2-3 TRBV13 NA TGTGCCAGCAGCCTACTTGGGGGTAGTTATGCAGATACGCAGTATTTT CASSLLGGSYADTQYF
NA TRBJ2-2 TRBV14 NA TGTGCCAGCAGCCCAACATCTAAGTCGGAGCTGTTTTTT CASSPTSKSELFF
NA TRBJ2-3 TRBV18 once TGTGCCAGCTCAACCAGCACAGATACGCAGTATTTT CASSTSTDTQYF
NA TRBJ2-5 TRBV5-1 few TGCGCCAGCACCACCGTGGGGGGAGAGGCAGAGACCCAGTACTTC CASTTVGGEAETQYF
TRBD2 TRBJ2-5 TRBV7-3 NA TGTGCCAGCAAGATTAGCGGGAAGTCCCAAGAGACCCAGTACTTC CASKISGKSQETQYF
NA TRBJ2-5 TRBV2 NA TGTGCCAGCAGTGAAGAACCGGCCGCCACGGCCCAGTACTTC CASSEEPAATAQYF
TRBD1 TRBJ1-2 TRBV7-7 NA TGTGCCAGCAGCCGGGACAGCTATGGCTACACCTTC CASSRDSYGYTF
NA TRBJ1-2 TRBV5-6 NA TGTGCCAGCAGCCTAGGTGGGGGAGGCTATGGCTACACCTTC CASSLGGGGYGYTF
NA TRBJ2-7 TRBV11-2 NA TGTGCCAGCAGCTTATACAGGGACTCCTACGAGCAGTACTTC CASSLYRDSYEQYF
TRBD2 TRBJ2-2 TRBV9 NA TGTGCCAGCGGTCAGCGGGAGGATGTCGGGGAGCTGTTTTTT CASGQREDVGELFF
NA TRBJ2-1 TRBV27 NA TGTGCCAGCAGTTTCGGGAACTACAATGAGCAGTTCTTC CASSFGNYNEQFF
NA TRBJ2-1 TRBV4-1 NA TGCGCCAGCAGCCAAGATGCTGGACCCCCCGCCTACAATGAGCAGTTCTTC CASSQDAGPPAYNEQFF
NA TRBJ2-7 TRBV7-9 few TGTGCCAGCAGATCCGGGTCGTCCCGCTCCTACGAGCAGTACTTC CASRSGSSRSYEQYF
NA TRBJ2-3 TRBV7-2 NA TGTGCCAGCAGCTTAATCAGGGAAGATACGCAGTATTTT CASSLIREDTQYF
TRBD2 TRBJ2-7 TRBV6-4 few TGTGCCAGCAGTGAGGAAGCGGGAGTAAGCGAGCAGTACTTC CASSEEAGVSEQYF
TRBD1 TRBJ1-2 TRBV14 NA TGTGCCAGCAGCCGACAGGGGGCGCGAGGCTACACCTTC CASSRQGARGYTF
NA TRBJ2-1 TRBV19 NA TGTGCCAGTAGGCGGCGGGACTTCTACAATGAGCAGTTCTTC CASRRRDFYNEQFF
NA TRBJ2-1 TRBV6-6 NA TGTGCCAGCAGTTACTCCTCCTCCAACAATGAGCAGTTCTTC CASSYSSSNNEQFF
NA TRBJ1-1 TRBV10-3 NA TGTGCCATCAGTGACTTCGGCGTTCGGGGTAGAGGTGAAGCTTTCTTT CAISDFGVRGRGEAFF
TRBD2 TRBJ2-5 TRBV7-6 NA TGTGCCAGCAGCCAGACTAGCGGGAGTCTTCCCGGAGAGACCCAGTACTTC CASSQTSGSLPGETQYF
NA TRBJ2-6 TRBV7-9 NA TGTGCCAGCAGCTCAACAGCGAACTCTGGGGCCAACGTCCTGACTTTC CASSSTANSGANVLTF
NA TRBJ2-3 TRBV7-9 NA TGTGCCAGCAGCTTAGCAGATACGCAGTATTTT CASSLADTQYF
TRBD1 TRBJ1-1 TRBV6-6 NA TGTGCCAGCAGTTATTCAGGGGGGAACACTGAAGCTTTCTTT CASSYSGGNTEAFF
NA TRBJ1-3 TRBV6-1 NA TGTGCCAGCAGTGAAGTGGCAGGGTCTGGAAACACCATATATTTT CASSEVAGSGNTIYF
TRBD2 TRBJ2-5 TRBV4-1 once TGCGCCAGCAGCCAATGGCTAGCGGGAGGAGAGACCCAGTACTTC CASSQWLAGGETQYF
TRBD2 TRBJ2-7 TRBV6-5 NA TGTGCCAGCAGCCGGACTAGCGATTTATACGAGCAGTACTTC CASSRTSDLYEQYF
NA TRBJ2-7 TRBV6-6 NA TGTGCCAGCAGTTACTCGCAGGGCGCCTACGAGCAGTACTTC CASSYSQGAYEQYF
NA TRBJ2-2 TRBV4-2 NA TGTGCCAGCAGCCAAGTAGGACGTACTGCGAACACCGGGGAGCTGTTTTTT CASSQVGRTANTGELFF
NA TRBJ2-7 TRBV10-3 NA TGTGCCATCAGTGAGGGGGGGTTTGTCCACGAGCAGTACTTC CAISEGGFVHEQYF
NA TRBJ2-1 TRBV7-8 NA TGTGCCAGCAGCTTGGACACCATTGAGCAGTTCTTC CASSLDTIEQFF
NA TRBJ2-7 TRBV2 NA TGTGCCAGCAAGGGGACGGGACGACACGAGCAGTACTTC CASKGTGRHEQYF
NA TRBJ1-6 TRBV7-8 NA TGTGCCAGCAGCACCCGAGAGGGGAATTCACCCCTCCACTTT CASSTREGNSPLHF
TRBD1 TRBJ1-2 TRBV27 NA TGTGCCAGCAGTTTATCGTTATATAAAAGGCAGGGGGCTAACTATGGCTACACCTTC CASSLSLYKRQGANYGYTF
NA TRBJ1-2 TRBV9 NA TGTGCCAGCAGCGTCGGCCTCGGAGGGTATGGCTACACCTTC CASSVGLGGYGYTF
NA TRBJ1-2 TRBV6-1 few TGTGCCAGCAGTGAAAGCTCTTTCGAGGGCTACACCTTC CASSESSFEGYTF
NA TRBJ1-1 TRBV6-1 NA TGTGCCAGCATATTGGGATACACTGAAGCTTTCTTT CASILGYTEAFF
TRBD1 TRBJ2-5 TRBV11-3 NA TGTGCCAGCAGCCCCAGCACAATCTTCCGGGACAGGGAAGAGACCCAGTACTTC CASSPSTIFRDREETQYF
NA TRBJ1-2 TRBV6-5 few TGTGCCAGCAGTGGGTCGGTAGGGGTGGGCGGCTACACCTTC CASSGSVGVGGYTF